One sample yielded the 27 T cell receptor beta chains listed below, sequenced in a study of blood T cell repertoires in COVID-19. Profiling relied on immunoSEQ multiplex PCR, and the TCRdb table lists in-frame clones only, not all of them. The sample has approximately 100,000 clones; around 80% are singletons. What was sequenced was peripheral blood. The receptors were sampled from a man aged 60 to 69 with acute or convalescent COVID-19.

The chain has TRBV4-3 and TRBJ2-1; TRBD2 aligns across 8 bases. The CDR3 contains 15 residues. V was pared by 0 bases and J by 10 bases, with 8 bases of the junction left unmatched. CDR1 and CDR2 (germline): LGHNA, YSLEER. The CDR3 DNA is TGCGCCAGCAGCCAAGAAGGTGCGGGGGGCCTCGAGCAGTTCTTC. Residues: CASSQEGAGGLEQFF.

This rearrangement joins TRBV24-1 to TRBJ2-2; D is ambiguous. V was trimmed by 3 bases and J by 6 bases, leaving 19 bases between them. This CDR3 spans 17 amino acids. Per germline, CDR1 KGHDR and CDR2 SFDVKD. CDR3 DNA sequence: TGTGCCACCAGTGATGCAAACCCGGTAGTGATCCCCGGGGAGCTGTTTTTT. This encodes CATSDANPVVIPGELFF.

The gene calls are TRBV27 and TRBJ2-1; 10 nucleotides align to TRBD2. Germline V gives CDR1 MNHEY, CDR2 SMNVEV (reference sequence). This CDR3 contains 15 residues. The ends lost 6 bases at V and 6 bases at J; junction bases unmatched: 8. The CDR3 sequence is CASRRAGGLGNEQFF. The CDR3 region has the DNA TGTGCCAGCAGGCGAGCGGGGGGGCTCGGCAATGAGCAGTTCTTC.

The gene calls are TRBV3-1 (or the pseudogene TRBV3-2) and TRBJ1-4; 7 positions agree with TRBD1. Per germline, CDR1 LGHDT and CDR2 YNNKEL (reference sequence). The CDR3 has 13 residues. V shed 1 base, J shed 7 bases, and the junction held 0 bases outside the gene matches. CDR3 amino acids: CASSQAGGEKLFF. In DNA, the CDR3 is TGTGCCAGCAGCCAAGCAGGGGGTGAAAAACTGTTTTTT.

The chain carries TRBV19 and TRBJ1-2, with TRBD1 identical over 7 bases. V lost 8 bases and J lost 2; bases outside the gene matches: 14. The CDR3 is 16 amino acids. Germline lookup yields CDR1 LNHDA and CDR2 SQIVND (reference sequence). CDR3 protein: CASSLGGTASNYGYTF. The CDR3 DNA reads TGTGCCAGTTCCCTCGGTGGGACAGCTTCGAACTATGGCTACACCTTC. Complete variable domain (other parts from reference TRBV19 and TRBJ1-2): DGGITQSPKYLFRKEGQNVTLSCEQNLNHDAMYWYRQDPGQGLRLIYYSQIVNDFQKGDIAEGYSVSREKKESFPLTVTSAQKNPTAFYLCASSLGGTASNYGYTFGSGTRLTVV.

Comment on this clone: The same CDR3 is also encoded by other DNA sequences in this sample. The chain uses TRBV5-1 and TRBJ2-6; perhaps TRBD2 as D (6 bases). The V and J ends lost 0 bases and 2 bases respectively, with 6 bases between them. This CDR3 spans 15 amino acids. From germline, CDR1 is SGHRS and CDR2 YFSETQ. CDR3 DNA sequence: TGCGCCAGCAGCTTGGGCGGGACTGGGGCCAACGTCCTGACTTTC. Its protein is CASSLGGTGANVLTF.

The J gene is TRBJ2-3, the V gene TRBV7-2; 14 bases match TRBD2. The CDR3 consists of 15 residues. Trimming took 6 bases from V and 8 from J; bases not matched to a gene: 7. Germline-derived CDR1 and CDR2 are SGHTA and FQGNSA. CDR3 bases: TGTGCCAGCAGACCCGGGACTAGCGGGGGTACTACGCAGTATTTT. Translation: CASRPGTSGGTTQYF.

The CDR3 DNA is TGTGCCAGCAGCACCGGGACAGGGGGCGTATTTGGCTACACCTTC. Translated: CASSTGTGGVFGYTF. The rearrangement links TRBV2 to TRBJ1-2, with 12 bases fitting TRBD1. V dropped 6 bases and J dropped 7; count of bases not matched to a gene: 9. From germline, CDR1 is SNHLY and CDR2 FYNNEI. The CDR3 spans 15 residues.

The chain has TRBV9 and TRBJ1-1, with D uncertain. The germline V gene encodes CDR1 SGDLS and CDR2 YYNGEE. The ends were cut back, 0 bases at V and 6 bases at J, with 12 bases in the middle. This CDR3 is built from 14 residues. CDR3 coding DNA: TGTGCCAGCAGCGTAGCCAGCGGGCGCGCTGAAGCTTTCTTT. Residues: CASSVASGRAEAFF.

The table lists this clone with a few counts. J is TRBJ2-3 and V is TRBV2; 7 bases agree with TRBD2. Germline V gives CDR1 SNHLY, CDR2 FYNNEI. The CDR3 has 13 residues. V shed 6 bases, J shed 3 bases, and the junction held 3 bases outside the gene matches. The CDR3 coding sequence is TGTGCCAGCAGGGTAGCGGGTACAGATACGCAGTATTTT. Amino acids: CASRVAGTDTQYF. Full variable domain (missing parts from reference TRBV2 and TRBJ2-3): EPEVTQTPSHQVTQMGQEVILRCVPISNHLYFYWYRQILGQKVEFLVSFYNNEISEKSEIFDDQFSVERPDGSNFTLKIRSTKLEDSAMYFCASRVAGTDTQYFGPGTRLTVL.

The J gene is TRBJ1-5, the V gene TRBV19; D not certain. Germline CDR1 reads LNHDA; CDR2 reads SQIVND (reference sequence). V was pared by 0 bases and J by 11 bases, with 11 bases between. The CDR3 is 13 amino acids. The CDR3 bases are TGTGCCAGTAGTATAGATGATTCGCGGTCCCAGCATTTT. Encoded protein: CASSIDDSRSQHF.

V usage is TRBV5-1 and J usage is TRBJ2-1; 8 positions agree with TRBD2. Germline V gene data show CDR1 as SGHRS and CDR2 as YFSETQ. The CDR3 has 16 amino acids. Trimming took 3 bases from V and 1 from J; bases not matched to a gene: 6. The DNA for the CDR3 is TGCGCCAGCAGCTGGCGGGGGGCGCGATCCTACAATGAGCAGTTCTTC. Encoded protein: CASSWRGARSYNEQFF. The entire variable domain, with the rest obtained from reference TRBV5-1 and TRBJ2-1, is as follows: KAGVTQTPRYLIKTRGQQVTLSCSPISGHRSVSWYQQTPGQGLQFLFEYFSETQRNKGNFPGRFSGRQFSNSRSEMNVSTLELGDSALYLCASSWRGARSYNEQFFGPGTRLTVL.

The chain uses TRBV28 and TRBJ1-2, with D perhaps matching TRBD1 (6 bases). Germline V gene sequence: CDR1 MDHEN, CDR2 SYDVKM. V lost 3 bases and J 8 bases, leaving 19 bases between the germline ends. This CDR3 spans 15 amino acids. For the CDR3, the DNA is TGTGCCAGCAGTTTCCAAACCTACAGGGCTCCCGGCTACACCTTC. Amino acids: CASSFQTYRAPGYTF.

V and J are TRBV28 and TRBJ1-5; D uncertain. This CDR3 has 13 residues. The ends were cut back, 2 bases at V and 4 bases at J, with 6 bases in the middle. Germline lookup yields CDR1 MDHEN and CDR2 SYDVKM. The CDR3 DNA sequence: TGTGCCAGCAGTTTAACAGATAATCAGCCCCAGCATTTT. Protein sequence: CASSLTDNQPQHF. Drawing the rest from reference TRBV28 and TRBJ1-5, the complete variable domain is DVKVTQSSRYLVKRTGEKVFLECVQDMDHENMFWYRQDPGLGLRLIYFSYDVKMKEKGDIPEGYSVSREKKERFSLILESASTNQTSMYLCASSLTDNQPQHFGDGTRLSIL.

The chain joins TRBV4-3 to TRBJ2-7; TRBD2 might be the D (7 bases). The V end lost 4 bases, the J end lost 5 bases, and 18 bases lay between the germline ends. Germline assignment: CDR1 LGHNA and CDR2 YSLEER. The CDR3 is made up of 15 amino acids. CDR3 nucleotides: TGCGCCAGCAGCCCCCAGGTCGCGGGGGCCCACGAGCAGTACTTC. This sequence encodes CASSPQVAGAHEQYF.

CDR3 bases: TGTGCCAGTAGTATAGTCCGCGGTGGTCAGCCCCAGCATTTT. Translation: CASSIVRGGQPQHF. The rearrangement uses TRBV19 and TRBJ1-5, with D unclear. The CDR3 extends over 14 amino acids. Germline CDR1 LNHDA, CDR2 SQIVND (reference sequence). V was clipped by 1 base and J by 6 bases, with 10 bases between them.

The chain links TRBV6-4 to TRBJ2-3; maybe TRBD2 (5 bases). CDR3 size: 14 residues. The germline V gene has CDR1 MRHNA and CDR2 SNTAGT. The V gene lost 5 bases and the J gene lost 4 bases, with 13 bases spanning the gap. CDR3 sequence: CASSLTSIPDTQYF. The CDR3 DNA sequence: TGTGCCAGCAGTCTTACTAGTATCCCAGATACGCAGTATTTT.

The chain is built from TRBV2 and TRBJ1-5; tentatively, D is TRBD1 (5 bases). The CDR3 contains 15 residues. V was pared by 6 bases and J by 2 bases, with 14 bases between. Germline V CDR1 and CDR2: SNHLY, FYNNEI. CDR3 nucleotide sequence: TGTGCCAGCAGCGGGGGGGAGGGTCGCAATCAGCCCCAGCATTTT. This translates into CASSGGEGRNQPQHF.

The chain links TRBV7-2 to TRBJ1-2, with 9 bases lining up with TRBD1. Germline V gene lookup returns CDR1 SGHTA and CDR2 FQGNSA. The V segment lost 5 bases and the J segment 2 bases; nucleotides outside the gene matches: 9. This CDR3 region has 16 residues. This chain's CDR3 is CASSPGTGRQNYGYTF. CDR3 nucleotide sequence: TGTGCCAGCAGCCCAGGGACAGGGCGTCAAAACTATGGCTACACCTTC.

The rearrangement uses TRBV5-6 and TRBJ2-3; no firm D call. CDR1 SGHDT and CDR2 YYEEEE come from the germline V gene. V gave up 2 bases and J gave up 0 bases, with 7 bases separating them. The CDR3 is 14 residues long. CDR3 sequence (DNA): TGTGCCAGCAGCTTACTTGGTAGCACAGATACGCAGTATTTT. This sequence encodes CASSLLGSTDTQYF.

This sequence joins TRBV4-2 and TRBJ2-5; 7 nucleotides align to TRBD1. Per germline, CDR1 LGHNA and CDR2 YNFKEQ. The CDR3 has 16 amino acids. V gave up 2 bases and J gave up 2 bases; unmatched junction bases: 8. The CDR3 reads CASSQRRGLGQETQYF. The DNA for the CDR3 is TGTGCCAGCAGCCAACGCAGGGGGTTAGGGCAAGAGACCCAGTACTTC.

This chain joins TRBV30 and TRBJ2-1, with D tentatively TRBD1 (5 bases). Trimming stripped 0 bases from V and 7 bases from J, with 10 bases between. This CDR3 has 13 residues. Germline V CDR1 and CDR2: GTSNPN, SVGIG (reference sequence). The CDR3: CAWSVGAGNEQFF. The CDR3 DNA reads TGTGCCTGGAGTGTTGGGGCAGGTAATGAGCAGTTCTTC.

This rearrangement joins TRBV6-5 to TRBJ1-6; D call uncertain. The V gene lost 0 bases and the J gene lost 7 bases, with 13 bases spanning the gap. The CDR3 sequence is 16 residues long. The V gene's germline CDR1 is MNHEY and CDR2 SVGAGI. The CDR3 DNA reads TGTGCCAGCAGTTACTCGGGGAGTTTGGTGAATTCACCCCTCCACTTT. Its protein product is CASSYSGSLVNSPLHF.

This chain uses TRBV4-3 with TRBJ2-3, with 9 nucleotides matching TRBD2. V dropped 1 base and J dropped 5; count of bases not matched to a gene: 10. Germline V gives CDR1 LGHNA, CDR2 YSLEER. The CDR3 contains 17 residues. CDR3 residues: CASSQVFGGGAGDTQYF. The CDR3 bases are TGCGCCAGCAGCCAAGTATTCGGCGGGGGGGCCGGAGATACGCAGTATTTT.

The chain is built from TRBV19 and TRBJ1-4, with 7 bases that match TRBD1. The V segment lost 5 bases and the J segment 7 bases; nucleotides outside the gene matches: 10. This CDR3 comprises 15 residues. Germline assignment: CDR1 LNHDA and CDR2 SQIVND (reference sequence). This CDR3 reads CASSRDRVQGEKLFF. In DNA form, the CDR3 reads TGTGCCAGTAGTCGCGACAGGGTCCAGGGTGAAAAACTGTTTTTT.

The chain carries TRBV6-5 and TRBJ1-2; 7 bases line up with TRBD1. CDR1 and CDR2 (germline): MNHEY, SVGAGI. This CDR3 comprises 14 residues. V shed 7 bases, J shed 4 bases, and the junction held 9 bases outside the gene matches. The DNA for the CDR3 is TGTGCCAGCACCCCGGACAGGAGGGTCTATGGCTACACCTTC. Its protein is CASTPDRRVYGYTF.

The DNA for the CDR3 is TGTGCCAGCAGCCAGGGTGACAGGGCCTCTGGAAACACCATATATTTT. It specifies CASSQGDRASGNTIYF. The chain links TRBV3-1 (or the pseudogene TRBV3-2) to TRBJ1-3, with 7 nucleotides matching TRBD1. This CDR3 has 16 amino acids. Germline values: CDR1 LGHDT, CDR2 YNNKEL (reference sequence). Losses at the gene ends were 3 bases for V and 0 bases for J; bases not matched to a gene: 5.